Listed below are T cell receptor beta chains from one sample, sequenced in a study of patients and donors after allogeneic stem cell transplantation. One entry per CDR3 protein results from TCRdb running MiXCR on the RT-PCR reads. The sample shows about 200,000 distinct CDR3 sequences, around two fifths of them seen only once. The sample was blood, either unsorted or a sorted T cell fraction (not recorded which). All receptors come from a human donor who was either an allogeneic HSCT recipient or a stem cell or donor lymphocyte infusion donor (not recorded which). It is not recorded whose cells these are; they may come from a transplant donor. Each CDR3 is given with its conserved first and last residue. D genes are given only for firm matches. Some rows mark clone size as missing; the rest say once, few, many or name a class of expanded clone.

D: TRBD2
V: TRBV27
J: TRBJ2-7
length: 16
size: once
DNA: TGTGCCAGCAGTTTATGGCTAGCGGGAGGTCGGGGCGAGCAGTACTTC
CDR3: CASSLWLAGGRGEQYF

D: .
V: TRBV27
J: TRBJ1-1
length: 13
size: few
DNA: TGTGCCAGCACTCCGGGGGGGAGGACTGAAGCTTTCTTT
CDR3: CASTPGGRTEAFF

D: .
V: TRBV12-3/TRBV12-4
J: TRBJ2-1
length: 12
size: .
DNA: TGTGCCAGCAGACTGGTCTACAATGAGCAGTTCTTC
CDR3: CASRLVYNEQFF

D: TRBD1
V: TRBV2
J: TRBJ1-6
length: 14
size: .
DNA: TGTGCCAGCAGCGCGACAGGGCGTAATTCACCCCTCCACTTT
CDR3: CASSATGRNSPLHF

D: .
V: TRBV7-8
J: TRBJ1-5
length: 14
size: few
DNA: TGTGCAGTACAAGAACAGGGTTCATCTCAGCCCCAGCATTTT
CDR3: CAVQEQGSSQPQHF

D: TRBD2
V: TRBV7-8
J: TRBJ2-1
length: 16
size: few
DNA: TGTGCCAGCAGCTTAGCGAGGGTAGCGGGAAGGAATGAGCAGTTCTTC
CDR3: CASSLARVAGRNEQFF

D: .
V: TRBV12-3/TRBV12-4
J: TRBJ1-5
length: 16
size: few
DNA: TGTGCCAGCAGTTTAACGGTAGGGGCTAGCAATCAGCCCCAGCATTTT
CDR3: CASSLTVGASNQPQHF

D: .
V: TRBV12-3/TRBV12-4
J: TRBJ1-5
length: 14
size: many
DNA: TGTGCCAGCAGTTTGATGGGGGGCAATCAGCCCCAGCATTTT
CDR3: CASSLMGGNQPQHF

D: .
V: TRBV5-1
J: TRBJ1-4
length: 14
size: .
DNA: TGCGCCAGCAGGGGGAACAGACTAAATGAAAAACTGTTTTTT
CDR3: CASRGNRLNEKLFF

D: .
V: TRBV4-1
J: TRBJ1-5
length: 17
size: few
DNA: TGCGCCAGCAGCCAAGAGGGTGGGTCACGGGGGGATCAGCCCCAGCATTTT
CDR3: CASSQEGGSRGDQPQHF

D: TRBD1
V: TRBV7-2
J: TRBJ1-1
length: 17
size: few
DNA: TGTGCCAGCAGCTTAGTTGGGGGACAGGGACTAAATACTGAAGCTTTCTTT
CDR3: CASSLVGGQGLNTEAFF

D: .
V: TRBV20-1
J: TRBJ2-2
length: 15
size: once
DNA: TGCAGTGCTACCGTTAGAGGGGCTGGAACCGGGGAGCTGTTTTTT
CDR3: CSATVRGAGTGELFF

D: .
V: TRBV6-2/TRBV6-3
J: TRBJ2-7
length: 14
size: .
DNA: TGTGCCAGCAGTTTCTATGACTTTTACTACGAGCAGTACTTC
CDR3: CASSFYDFYYEQYF

D: TRBD1
V: TRBV27
J: TRBJ1-5
length: 15
size: .
DNA: TGTGCCAGCAGTTTAAACAGGGGGCGCGATCAGCCCCAGCATTTT
CDR3: CASSLNRGRDQPQHF

D: .
V: TRBV21-1
J: TRBJ1-1
length: 14
size: .
DNA: TGTGCCAGCAGTTCGTCCGTTGCGGGCACTGAAGCTTTCTTT
CDR3: CASSSSVAGTEAFF

D: .
V: TRBV28
J: TRBJ1-6
length: 14
size: .
DNA: TGTGCCAGCAGTTCCTTACACCGAAATTCACCCCTCCACTTT
CDR3: CASSSLHRNSPLHF

D: TRBD2
V: TRBV7-7
J: TRBJ2-3
length: 17
size: .
DNA: TGTGCCAGCAGCCCCGGCGGGGGGATAGACTACACAGATACGCAGTATTTT
CDR3: CASSPGGGIDYTDTQYF

D: .
V: TRBV7-2
J: TRBJ1-5
length: 18
size: few
DNA: TGTGCCAGCAGCTTAGCAACCTCCGTTGGAGGGGGCAATCAGCCCCAGCATTTT
CDR3: CASSLATSVGGGNQPQHF

D: .
V: TRBV9
J: TRBJ1-1
length: 15
size: .
DNA: TGTGCCAGCAGCGTAGAAAGCAGATCGGGCACTGAAGCTTTCTTT
CDR3: CASSVESRSGTEAFF

D: TRBD1
V: TRBV7-9
J: TRBJ1-6
length: 17
size: once
DNA: TGTGCCAGCAGCTTAGGGGTTGGGACAGCGGATAATTCACCCCTCCACTTT
CDR3: CASSLGVGTADNSPLHF

D: TRBD1
V: TRBV29-1
J: TRBJ1-2
length: 13
size: few
DNA: TGCAGCACAACAGGGGTGGAAAACTATGGCTACACCTTC
CDR3: CSTTGVENYGYTF

D: TRBD2
V: TRBV29-1
J: TRBJ2-1
length: 13
size: .
DNA: TGCAGCGCCGCTAGGGACTACTACAATGAGCAGTTCTTC
CDR3: CSAARDYYNEQFF

D: .
V: TRBV7-9
J: TRBJ1-2
length: 13
size: few
DNA: TGTGCCAGCAGCTTAGCGCAGGACTATGGCTACACCTTC
CDR3: CASSLAQDYGYTF